These T cell receptor beta chains were read from a single sample in a study of cytomegalovirus exposure and HLA in healthy donors. The data were produced by immunoSEQ multiplex PCR, yet TCRdb's version contains in-frame clones alone and is incomplete. In the table there are 71,000 or so clones, approximately 94% of which are singletons. The sample was PBMCs. These receptors were collected from a woman between 18 and 29 years old in good health and CMV-seropositive. CDR3s include the opening cysteine and the closing phenylalanine or tryptophan. D genes are given only for firm matches. The size of a clone is reported for some rows only, either as once, few or many, or as a class for expanded clones.

>-|TRBV18|TRBJ2-5|-
TGTGCCAGCTCACCAGACGAAGCGTTTCAAGAGACCCAGTACTTC
CASSPDEAFQETQYF
>-|TRBV15|TRBJ2-7|once
TGTGCCACCAGCAGCTTATTTAGCGGTGGCCCCTACGAGCAGTACTTC
CATSSLFSGGPYEQYF
>TRBD1|TRBV5-1|TRBJ1-1|-
TGCGCCAGCAGCTTTAGGCCAGCCGGGACAGTTGGGAACACTGAAGCTTTCTTT
CASSFRPAGTVGNTEAFF
>TRBD1|TRBV4-1|TRBJ2-3|-
TGCGCCAGCAGCCAAGGGACAGGGGGGGATACGCAGTATTTT
CASSQGTGGDTQYF
>-|TRBV4-3|TRBJ2-1|-
TGCGCCAGCAGCCATCCTACTAGCGGGACAGGGGAGCAGTTCTTC
CASSHPTSGTGEQFF
>-|TRBV2|TRBJ2-3|-
TGTGCCAGCAGTGGGACTGGAGGCACAGATACGCAGTATTTT
CASSGTGGTDTQYF
>-|TRBV5-8|TRBJ2-7|-
TGTGCCAGCAGCGTTAGGGCCAATATACAGGTGTCCTCCTACGAGCAGTACTTC
CASSVRANIQVSSYEQYF
>TRBD2|TRBV7-2|TRBJ2-1|-
TGTGCCAGCAGCTCTCGGACTAGCGGGAGCAATGAGCAGTTCTTC
CASSSRTSGSNEQFF
>-|TRBV9|TRBJ2-5|few
TGTGCCAGCAGCGTAGGGGACTCGAAAGAGACCCAGTACTTC
CASSVGDSKETQYF
>TRBD1|TRBV9|TRBJ2-2|-
TGTGCCAGCAGCGTTCAGGGGGCGAACACAGCCGGGGAGCTGTTTTTT
CASSVQGANTAGELFF
>TRBD2|TRBV18|TRBJ2-7|-
TGTGCCAGCTCACCACCTAGCGGGGGAGCCTTCCGACAGCCCTACGAGCAGTACTTC
CASSPPSGGAFRQPYEQYF
>TRBD2|TRBV6-6|TRBJ2-3|-
TGTGCCAGCACCCCTCCGGGGAGGGGAACAGATACGCAGTATTTT
CASTPPGRGTDTQYF
>-|TRBV4-1|TRBJ2-7|-
TGCGCCAGCAGCCGGCCGACTAGCTCCTACGAGCAGTACTTC
CASSRPTSSYEQYF
>TRBD1|TRBV7-9|TRBJ1-4|-
TGTGCCAGCAGCGGGGCCGGGACAGGGGGCGAAAAACTGTTTTTT
CASSGAGTGGEKLFF
>-|TRBV28|TRBJ2-7|-
TGTGCCAGCAGACTGACGGGGATCGAGCAGTACTTC
CASRLTGIEQYF
>TRBD2|TRBV4-2|TRBJ2-1|-
TGTGCCAGCAGCCAAGATGCTCGGGCGGGGGGGCCGTCCTACAATGAGCAGTTCTTC
CASSQDARAGGPSYNEQFF
>TRBD2|TRBV30|TRBJ2-3|-
TGTGCCTGGGACGGCCAGCGGGGGGGGACAGATACGCAGTATTTT
CAWDGQRGGTDTQYF
>-|TRBV2|TRBJ1-6|-
TGTGCCAGCAGTTTAACCGGGACATATAATTCACCCCTCCACTTT
CASSLTGTYNSPLHF
>TRBD1|TRBV5-6|TRBJ1-2|-
TGTGCCAGCAGCCCTTTAACAGGGGCCACGTATGGCTACACCTTC
CASSPLTGATYGYTF
>-|TRBV5-1|TRBJ2-1|-
TGCGCCAGCAGCAAAGACAGCCACAATGAGCAGTTCTTC
CASSKDSHNEQFF
>-|TRBV29-1|TRBJ1-2|-
TGCAGCGTTGGCACAACAGGGTACTATGGCTACACCTTC
CSVGTTGYYGYTF
>-|TRBV5-6|TRBJ1-2|-
TGTGCCAGCAGCCAAAACTTCAGGGGCTACACCTTC
CASSQNFRGYTF
>-|TRBV5-1|TRBJ2-7|-
TGCGCCAGCAGGCGGACAGACTACTCATACGAGCAGTACTTC
CASRRTDYSYEQYF
>TRBD1|TRBV19|TRBJ2-1|once
TGTGCCAGTAGTATATTTGGGCAGGGGGCTTACAATGAGCAGTTCTTC
CASSIFGQGAYNEQFF
>TRBD2|TRBV6-6|TRBJ2-7|-
TGTGCCAGCAGGGAGACTAGCGGGATTGGCGAGCAGTACTTC
CASRETSGIGEQYF
>TRBD2|TRBV30|TRBJ2-3|-
TGTACCGCGAGTGGGGGGGCAGATACGCAGTATTTT
CTASGGADTQYF
>-|TRBV28|TRBJ1-5|-
TGTGCCAGCAGGTACGAGTATCAGCCCCAGCATTTT
CASRYEYQPQHF
>-|TRBV9|TRBJ1-3|-
TGTGCCAGCAGCGCTCGGACAGTTGGAAACACCATATATTTT
CASSARTVGNTIYF
>-|TRBV5-6|TRBJ2-7|-
TGTGCCAGCAGCAGAAGGACACCTCTCTACGAGCAGTACTTC
CASSRRTPLYEQYF
>-|TRBV7-8|TRBJ2-7|-
TGTGCCAGCAGCTTAAGCCCCGGACAGACGTCCTCCAAGTACTTC
CASSLSPGQTSSKYF
>-|TRBV19|TRBJ2-6|-
TGTGCCAGTAGTTTCGGACGTCCAAGGGGCTCTGGGGCCAACGTCCTGACTTTC
CASSFGRPRGSGANVLTF
>-|TRBV7-9|TRBJ2-2|once
TGTGCCAGCAGCTTGGGAGAACTGAACACCGGGGAGCTGTTTTTT
CASSLGELNTGELFF
>-|TRBV5-5|TRBJ2-7|-
TGTGCCAGCAGTCCTAGAACAGGGATCTCCTACGAGCAGTACTTC
CASSPRTGISYEQYF
>-|TRBV11-2|TRBJ2-5|-
TGTGCCAGCAGCGAGGGACAAGTGGTAGAGACCCAGTACTTC
CASSEGQVVETQYF
>TRBD1|TRBV5-6|TRBJ1-1|-
TGTGCCAGCAGCTTTACCCAGGGGGCACTGGGGAACACTGAAGCTTTCTTT
CASSFTQGALGNTEAFF